This note documents a single TCR beta chain sequence. Its matching antigen is unknown. The CDR3 regions of TCR beta were amplified from RNA transcripts. The TCR CDR3 was amplified in a first-round RT-PCR using the HTBI primer set. TCRdb passed the multiplex PCR reads through MiXCR, listing each CDR3 protein once. The sample lists hundreds of thousands of distinct CDR3 sequences; approximately 14% were seen once. This sample was included in a study of T cells in Graves' hyperthyroidism and ophthalmopathy. Germline assignment: CDR1 MDHEN and CDR2 SYDVKM. Trimming pared 0 bases from V and 6 bases from J, leaving 24 bases between. CDR3 length: 19 amino acids. Study-wide results and limits: Separation of ophthalmopathy from stable hyperthyroidism was achieved by a 13 V-J model.

Diagnostic assessment was based on clinical symptoms, serum thyroxine and TRAb, thyroid ultrasound and orbital computed tomography. This chain connects TRBV28 to TRBJ1-5; the D gene is possibly TRBD1 (5 bases). The receptor was derived from a woman aged 25 to 39 with Graves' hyperthyroidism that later progressed to Graves' ophthalmopathy. Sequenced sample: blood. CDR3 sequence (DNA): TGTGCCAGCAGTTTATGGGGGGGGAGAGGGGAAACAGAGTCTCAGCCCCAGCATTTT. It specifies CASSLWGGRGETESQPQHF.